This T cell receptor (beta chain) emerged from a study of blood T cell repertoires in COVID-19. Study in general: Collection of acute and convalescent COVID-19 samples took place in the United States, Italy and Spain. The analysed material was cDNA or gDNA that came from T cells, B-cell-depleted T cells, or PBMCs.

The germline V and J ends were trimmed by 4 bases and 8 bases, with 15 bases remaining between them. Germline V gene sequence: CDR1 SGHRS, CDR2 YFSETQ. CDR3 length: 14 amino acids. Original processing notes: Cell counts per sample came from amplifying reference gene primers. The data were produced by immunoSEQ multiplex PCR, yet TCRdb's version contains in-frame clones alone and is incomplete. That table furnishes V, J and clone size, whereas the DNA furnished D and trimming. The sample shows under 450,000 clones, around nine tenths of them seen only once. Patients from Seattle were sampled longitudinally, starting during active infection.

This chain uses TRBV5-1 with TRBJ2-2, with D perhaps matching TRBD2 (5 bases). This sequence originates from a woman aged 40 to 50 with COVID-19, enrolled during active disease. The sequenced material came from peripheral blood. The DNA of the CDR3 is TGCGCCAGCAGCCCCACTAGAGGACGGGGGGAGCTGTTTTTT. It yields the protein CASSPTRGRGELFF.